The clone carrying this TCR beta chain was recorded many times. This specimen comes from a study of spatial heterogeneity in lung cancer. Whole-study context: Detection consistently captured more beta-chain sequences than alpha-chain sequences.

Documented time point: sample taken at primary tumor resection. The donors were some 70 patients with non-small cell lung cancer that was early-stage and untreated. Researchers sequenced whole RNA taken from tumor, nontumor lung or frozen PBMC without sorting. Every TCR cDNA molecule bore its own unique molecular identifier. TCRdb analysed the 5' RACE reads with MiXCR anew, one entry per CDR3 protein. The sample holds 10,000 to 15,000 distinct CDR3 sequences; less than 4.5% are singletons and the top ten take less than 50%. Between the trimmed V and J ends, which lost 1 base and 1 base, there was a span of 17 bases. This CDR3 is 18 amino acids long. CDR1 and CDR2 (germline): SGHRS, YFSETQ.

The rearrangement joins TRBV5-1 to TRBJ2-2, with D perhaps given as TRBD1 or TRBD2 (5 bases each). This TCR derives from a male donor with early-stage non-small cell lung cancer. The sample in question was PBMCs, obtained at surgery. CDR3 protein: CASSLRPPGALNTGELFF. CDR3 nucleotide sequence: TGCGCCAGCAGCTTGAGGCCCCCCGGGGCCCTGAACACCGGGGAGCTGTTTTTT.